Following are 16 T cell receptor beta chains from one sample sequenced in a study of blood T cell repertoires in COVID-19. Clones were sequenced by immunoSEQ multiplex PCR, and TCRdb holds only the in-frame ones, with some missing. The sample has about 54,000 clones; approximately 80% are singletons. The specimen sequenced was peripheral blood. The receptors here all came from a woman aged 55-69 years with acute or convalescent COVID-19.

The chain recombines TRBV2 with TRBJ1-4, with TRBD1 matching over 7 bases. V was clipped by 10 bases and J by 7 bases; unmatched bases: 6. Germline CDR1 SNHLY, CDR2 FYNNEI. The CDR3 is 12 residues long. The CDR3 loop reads CATGQGGEKLFF. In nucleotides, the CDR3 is TGTGCCACGGGCCAGGGGGGTGAAAAACTGTTTTTT.

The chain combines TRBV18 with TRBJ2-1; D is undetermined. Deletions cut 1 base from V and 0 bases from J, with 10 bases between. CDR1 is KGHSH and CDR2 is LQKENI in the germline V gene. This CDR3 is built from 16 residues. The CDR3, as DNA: TGTGCCAGCTCACCACGGTCCGGGTTCTCCTACAATGAGCAGTTCTTC. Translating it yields CASSPRSGFSYNEQFF.

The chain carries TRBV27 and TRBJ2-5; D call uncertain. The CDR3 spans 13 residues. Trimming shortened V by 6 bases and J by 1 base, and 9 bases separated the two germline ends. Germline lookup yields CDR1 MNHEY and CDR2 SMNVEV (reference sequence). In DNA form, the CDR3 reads TGTGCCAGCAGAACTTGGAGCCAAGAGACCCAGTACTTC. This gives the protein CASRTWSQETQYF.

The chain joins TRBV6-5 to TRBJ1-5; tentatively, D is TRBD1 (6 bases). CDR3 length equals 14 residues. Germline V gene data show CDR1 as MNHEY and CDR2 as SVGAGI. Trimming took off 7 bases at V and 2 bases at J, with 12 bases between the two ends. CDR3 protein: CASIRDTRNQPQHF. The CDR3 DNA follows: TGTGCCAGCATTAGGGACACGCGCAATCAGCCCCAGCATTTT.

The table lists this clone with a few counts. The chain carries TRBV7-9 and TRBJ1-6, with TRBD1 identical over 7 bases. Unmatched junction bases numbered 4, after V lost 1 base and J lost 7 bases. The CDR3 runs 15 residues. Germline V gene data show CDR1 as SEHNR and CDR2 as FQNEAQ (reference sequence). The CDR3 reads CASSLGGRGNSPLHF. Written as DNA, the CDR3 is TGTGCCAGCAGCTTAGGAGGCAGGGGGAATTCACCCCTCCACTTT. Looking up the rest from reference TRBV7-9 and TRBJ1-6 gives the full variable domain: DTGVSQNPRHKITKRGQNVTFRCDPISEHNRLYWYRQTLGQGPEFLTYFQNEAQLEKSRLLSDRFSAERPKGSFSTLEIQRTEQGDSAMYLCASSLGGRGNSPLHFGNGTRLTVT.

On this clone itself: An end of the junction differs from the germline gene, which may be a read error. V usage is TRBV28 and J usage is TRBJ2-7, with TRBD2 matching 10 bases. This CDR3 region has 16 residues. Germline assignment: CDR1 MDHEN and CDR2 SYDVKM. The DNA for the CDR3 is TGTGCCAACAGTCCGGCTAGCGGGGGAGTATCCCCCGAGCAGTACTTC. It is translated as CANSPASGGVSPEQYF. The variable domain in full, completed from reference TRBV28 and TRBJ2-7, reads DVKVTQSSRYLVKRTGEKVFLECVQDMDHENMFWYRQDPGLGLRLIYFSYDVKMKEKGDIPEGYSVSREKKERFSLILESASTNQTSMYLCANSPASGGVSPEQYFGPGTRLTVT.

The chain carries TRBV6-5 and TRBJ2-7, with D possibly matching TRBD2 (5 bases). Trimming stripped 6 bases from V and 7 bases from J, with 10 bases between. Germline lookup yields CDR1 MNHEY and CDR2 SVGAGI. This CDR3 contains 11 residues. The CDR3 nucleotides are TGTGCCAGCAGCTTTTCGGGGGAGCAGTACTTC. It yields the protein CASSFSGEQYF.

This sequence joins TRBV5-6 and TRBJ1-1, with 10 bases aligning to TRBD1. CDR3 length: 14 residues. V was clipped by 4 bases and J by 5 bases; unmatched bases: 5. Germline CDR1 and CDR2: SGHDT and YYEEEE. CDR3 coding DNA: TGTGCCAGCAGCAAACCGGGACAGGGGACTGAAGCTTTCTTT. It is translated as CASSKPGQGTEAFF. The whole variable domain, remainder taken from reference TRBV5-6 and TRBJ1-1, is DAGVTQSPTHLIKTRGQQVTLRCSPKSGHDTVSWYQQALGQGPQFIFQYYEEEERQRGNFPDRFSGHQFPNYSSELNVNALLLGDSALYLCASSKPGQGTEAFFGQGTRLTVV.

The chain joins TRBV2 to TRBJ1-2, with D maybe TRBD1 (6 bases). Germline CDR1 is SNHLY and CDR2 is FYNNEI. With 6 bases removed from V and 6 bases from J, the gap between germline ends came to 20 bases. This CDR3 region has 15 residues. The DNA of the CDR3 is TGTGCCAGCAGCCTTTCTCCCCAGGGGCGTAATGGCTACACCTTC. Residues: CASSLSPQGRNGYTF.

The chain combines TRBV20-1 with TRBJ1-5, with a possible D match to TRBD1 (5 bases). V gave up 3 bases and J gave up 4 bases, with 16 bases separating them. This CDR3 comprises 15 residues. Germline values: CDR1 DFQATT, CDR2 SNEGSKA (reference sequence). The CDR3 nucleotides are TGCAGTGCTAGTCGCCAGGGCGGGAGAAATCAGCCCCAGCATTTT. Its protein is CSASRQGGRNQPQHF.

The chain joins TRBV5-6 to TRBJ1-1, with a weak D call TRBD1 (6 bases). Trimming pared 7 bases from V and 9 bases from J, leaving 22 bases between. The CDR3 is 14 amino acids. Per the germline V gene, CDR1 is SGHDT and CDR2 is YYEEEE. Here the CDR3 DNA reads TGTGCCAGCTCCCTTCCCCCTGGACAGCAACAAGCTTTCTTT. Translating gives CASSLPPGQQQAFF. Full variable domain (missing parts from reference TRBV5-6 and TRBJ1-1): DAGVTQSPTHLIKTRGQQVTLRCSPKSGHDTVSWYQQALGQGPQFIFQYYEEEERQRGNFPDRFSGHQFPNYSSELNVNALLLGDSALYLCASSLPPGQQQAFFGQGTRLTVV.

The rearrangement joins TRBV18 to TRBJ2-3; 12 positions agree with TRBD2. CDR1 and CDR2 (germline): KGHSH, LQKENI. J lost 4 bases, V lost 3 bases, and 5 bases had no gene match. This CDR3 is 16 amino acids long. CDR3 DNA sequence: TGTGCCAGCTCACCTCAGACTAGCGGGAGCGCAGATACGCAGTATTTT. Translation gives CASSPQTSGSADTQYF. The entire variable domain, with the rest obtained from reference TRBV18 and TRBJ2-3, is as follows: NAGVMQNPRHLVRRRGQEARLRCSPMKGHSHVYWYRQLPEEGLKFMVYLQKENIIDESGMPKERFSAEFPKEGPSILRIQQVVRGDSAAYFCASSPQTSGSADTQYFGPGTRLTVL.

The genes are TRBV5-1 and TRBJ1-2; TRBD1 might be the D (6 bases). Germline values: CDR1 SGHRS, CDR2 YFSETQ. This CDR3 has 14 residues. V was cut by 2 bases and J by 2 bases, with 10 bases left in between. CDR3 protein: CASSLQQGNYGYTF. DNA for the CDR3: TGCGCCAGCAGCTTACAGCAGGGGAACTATGGCTACACCTTC.

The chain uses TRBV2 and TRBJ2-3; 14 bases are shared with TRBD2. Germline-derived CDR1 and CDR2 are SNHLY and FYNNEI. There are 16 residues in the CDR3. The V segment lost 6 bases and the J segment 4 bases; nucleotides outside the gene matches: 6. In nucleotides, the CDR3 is TGTGCCAGCAGACCTGGACTAGCGGGAGGCGCAGATACGCAGTATTTT. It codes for CASRPGLAGGADTQYF. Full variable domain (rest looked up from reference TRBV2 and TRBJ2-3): EPEVTQTPSHQVTQMGQEVILRCVPISNHLYFYWYRQILGQKVEFLVSFYNNEISEKSEIFDDQFSVERPDGSNFTLKIRSTKLEDSAMYFCASRPGLAGGADTQYFGPGTRLTVL.

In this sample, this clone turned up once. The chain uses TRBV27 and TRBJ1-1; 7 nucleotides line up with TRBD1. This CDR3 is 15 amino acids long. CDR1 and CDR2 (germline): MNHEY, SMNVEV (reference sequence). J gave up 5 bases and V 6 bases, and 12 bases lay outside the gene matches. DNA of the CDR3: TGTGCCAGCAGCTTTACAGGGGTTTCGGGGACTGAAGCTTTCTTT. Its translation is CASSFTGVSGTEAFF.

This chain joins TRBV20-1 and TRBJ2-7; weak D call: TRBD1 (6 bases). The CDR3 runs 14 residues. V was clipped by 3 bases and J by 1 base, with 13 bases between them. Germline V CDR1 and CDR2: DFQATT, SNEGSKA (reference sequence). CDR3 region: CSASTPGVSYEQYF. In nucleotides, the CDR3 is TGCAGTGCTAGTACTCCAGGGGTTTCCTACGAGCAGTACTTC.